The sequence of this T cell receptor (beta chain) was determined in a study of cytomegalovirus exposure and HLA in healthy donors (dated 2017 in TCRdb). The study in broad terms: According to an earlier analysis of 587 of the donors, 150 million to 200 million T cells yielded 117 million unique TCR beta sequences and approximately 280 Gb of sequence data. The study was designed to test whether signatures of past pathogen exposure could be identified by cataloging public T cell receptors. Every discovery cohort repertoire had been produced on one sequencing platform. An earlier analysis of 587 of the donors used high-throughput TCR beta sequencing to judge whether each TCR beta V gene segment behaved as functional or pseudogenic. The number of typed donors differed by locus: about 620-640 for A, B, C, DRB1 and DQB1; roughly 510 for DQA1; approximately 600 for DPA1; and some 470 for DPB1. Roughly 300 gigabases of sequencing data and around 87 million unique TCR sequences were included in an early release covering roughly 700 HLA-typed donors. Donor age, sex, ethnicity and CMV serostatus were compiled alongside the repertoire data. In a later analysis, previously published TCR beta repertoires from 670 or so donors were re-analyzed and high-resolution HLA genotyping was added so that TCR occurrence patterns could be studied. High-throughput TCR immunosequencing, statistical association of individual TCRs with disease status, and machine learning were combined to predict cytomegalovirus infection status. Among a few hundred genotyped donors of the cohort, an average of approximately 240,000 unique TCR beta nucleotide sequences were sequenced per donor, approximately 20% of them non-productive. The study used immunosequencing to profile the T cell repertoires of some 600 subjects and linked those repertoires to cytomegalovirus serostatus. Rather than using new phenotypic data, the later analysis identified candidate immune exposures from TCR beta sequences and from how often those sequences occurred across donors. Because of strong linkage in the cohort, roughly five DR-DQ haplotypes were treated as single units for association and clustering. Among the approximately 400 genotyped donors, approximately 81% belonged to the genetic ancestry cluster associated with self-reported Caucasian donors. Both class I and class II loci were covered by HLA typing, at four-digit resolution. In a later genetic analysis, genome-wide SNP genotypes for 398 of the 666 donors were used, and that subset was treated as a discovery cohort. In addition to the first cohort of 500 to 850 subjects, a separate validation cohort of 130 or so different subjects was used. What the authors observed across the whole study: It was suggested by the authors that the approach could potentially be generalized to other disease states and immunological phenotypes. In a later analysis, most CMV-associated TCR beta chains were found to appear HLA-restricted, with HLA associations seemingly driven largely by CMV exposure. Linkage disequilibrium might explain the correlated functional status among segregating V segments, but an unknown experimental factor could not be excluded. In an earlier analysis of some 500 of the donors, most TCR beta V segments appeared in productive rearrangements about 90% or about 30% of the time, broadly matching IMGT annotations. In a later analysis, 15,000 to 20,000 TCR beta sequences were associated with specific HLA alleles at a false discovery rate of 0.05. A few of the identified cytomegalovirus-associated TCR beta chains were confirmed in vitro to be specific for cytomegalovirus antigens. A further reported finding was that TCR beta sequences accurately predicted the HLA-A and HLA-B alleles for most subjects in the first cohort. According to a later genetic analysis, donors in an Asian-associated ancestry cluster had fewer N-insertions in productive TCRs than the roughly 670-donor mean. For the cohort, immune exposure information was limited to CMV serostatus. V-gene and J-gene trimming of TCR beta chains was associated with a missense DCLRE1C variant in a later genetic analysis, and the association was replicated in an independent cohort. Sequencing depth was assumed to be roughly uniform across donors in the presence/absence analyses, though that assumption may not hold. Because counts were too low, roughly 16 rarely observed V segments, including chromosome 9 orphons, were left out of the earlier analysis of several hundred of the donors. Because the 87-base-pair reads could not distinguish some IMGT-functional V segments, including TRBV6-2 and TRBV6-3, those segments were excluded. A cluster of highly shared sequence variants was judged likely to be a technical artifact of the sequencing pipeline. Only TCR beta chains were sequenced in this cohort, and the absence of alpha or paired-chain data limited detectable features. Because some donors lacked HLA typing at each locus, the association tests relied only on the typed subset. Assigning TCR associations to individual alleles was difficult when HLA alleles, especially DR and DQ, strongly co-occurred. In a later analysis, TCR association rates were found to vary across HLA loci, with the most associated TCRs seen for DRB1 alleles and the fewest for HLA-C alleles. The study listed 150 to 200 TCR beta chains as associated with cytomegalovirus. In a later analysis, HLA-associated TCR beta chains were found to be more clonally expanded and to have lower generation probabilities than equally common non-associated chains. The classifier was reported to diagnose cytomegalovirus status with high specificity and sensitivity in both the original cohort and the validation cohort. Most TCR sequences were seen in very few donors, while some public TCRs were found in many individuals. A later analysis reported that several top co-occurrence clusters appeared linked to parvovirus B19, influenza, CMV and Epstein-Barr virus.

The cohort was made up of roughly 670 healthy bone marrow donors. At the time of sampling, all cohort members were nominally healthy, though unrecorded immune exposures were likely present. The donor tested CMV seronegative, placing the donor among the 350 or so seronegative members of the cohort. A peripheral blood sample was collected from each donor, and TCR beta sequencing was performed on peripheral blood mononuclear cells. Genomic DNA extraction from the blood cell samples was performed with the Qiagen DNeasy Blood Extraction Kit. Details on this clone: The antigen this receptor binds is unknown. No base quality values were provided; no much bigger clone lies one nucleotide off.

V lost 1 base and J lost 6 bases; the stretch between them is 13 bases long. As encoded in the germline V gene, CDR1 is SGDLS while CDR2 is YYNGEE. The CDR3 measures 14 amino acids from cysteine to phenylalanine. Here the CDR3 DNA is all that survives: 42 bases in frame from base 1. To prepare the library, the immunoSEQ multiplex PCR assay was applied. For the multiplex PCR, a mixture combining 60 forward primers for TCR Vbeta segments and 13 reverse primers for TCR Jbeta segments was used. Amplification of the CDR3 region of rearranged TCR beta genes was performed with a multiplex PCR assay on genomic DNA. The amplified TCR beta libraries were sequenced on the Illumina HiSeq System as 87-base-pair reads. As for how the authors treated the data: A later analysis counted tens of millions of unique TCR beta chains across the 500 to 850 repertoires, and around 12 million of these chains were shared by at least two donors. A nearest-neighbor algorithm error-corrected the raw reads and collapsed the reads into unique sequences, merging closely related sequences to remove PCR and sequencing errors. V, D and J gene segments were assigned by aligning CDR3 sequences to IMGT reference sequences. For a sequence to be retained, a match of at least six nucleotides to both a V gene segment and a J gene segment was required. Rearrangements were classified as productive when the CDR3 lacked stop codons and remained in frame with V and J, and all other rearrangements were classified as non-productive. Following IMGT convention, CDR3 was defined as the stretch from the second conserved V-encoded cysteine up to the conserved J-encoded phenylalanine. In an earlier analysis of approximately 500 of the donors, sequences lacking an unambiguous match to a single V gene segment were excluded. In an earlier analysis of a few hundred of the donors, V segments were called functional above 56.7% productive rearrangements and were called segregating when the between-donor standard deviation exceeded 5%. A statistical classification framework was built for diagnosing cytomegalovirus status from the catalog of TCR beta chain sequences. A later analysis assigned V and J genes by comparing TCR nucleotide sequences with IMGT/GENE-DB human TR gene sequences. Using the TCRdist pipeline, a later analysis assigned CDR3 sequences along with most-parsimonious VDJ recombination scenarios. In a later analysis, each TCR beta chain was defined by its CDR3 amino acid sequence together with its V-gene family, and reads lacking a unique V-gene family were excluded. To address suspected cross-contamination and a sequencing artifact, a later analysis removed 450 to 700 highly shared, low-generation-probability nucleotide sequences. In a later analysis, a clonal expansion index for each public chain was calculated from normalized within-repertoire ranks of inferred template counts. In a later analysis, generation probabilities were computed using a VDJ recombination model fitted to out-of-frame rearrangements, and the results were checked against IGoR. Hypergeometric tests were used in a later analysis to score TCR-TCR, TCR-HLA and TCR-CMV co-occurrence, with a repertoire-size bias correction applied to the TCR pairs. To estimate false discovery rates, a later analysis permuted the HLA or CMV assignments 20 times. In a later analysis, co-occurring TCRs were grouped using DBSCAN, with TCRdist sequence similarity added in when clustering inside HLA-allele-positive subsets. Repertoires with fewer than 30,000 or more than 120,000 public chains, plus five repertoires with anomalous nucleotide sharing, were excluded from co-occurrence clustering. TCRdb stores this immuneACCESS table with in-frame sequences only. Part of the clones is absent; in the studies checked, under half of the shortfall reflects unresolved V genes, and no reason is known for the rest. For V, J and clone size, that table is used; D and trimming come from the DNA. The sample data list roughly 120,000 clones, and approximately 80% of these were observed just once. The ten largest account for approximately 0.22% of the sample.

The sequence links TRBV9 to TRBJ1-1, with the D gene not confidently named. This clonotype was obtained from a man aged 45-60 years in good health and CMV-seronegative. Specimen: PBMCs. The CDR3 in this case is CASSVHEGISEAFF. At the DNA level, the sequence is TGTGCCAGCAGCGTACATGAGGGTATCTCTGAAGCTTTCTTT.